This T cell receptor beta chain stems from a study of blood T cells in healthy people across ages. The authors ran a second PCR of 7 to 11 cycles using a sample-barcoded 5' primer and a J-beta primer mix. TCRdb reprocessed the 5' RACE reads via MiXCR and lists one record per CDR3 protein. The top ten clones hold about 21% of a sample with 1.5 million to 2 million distinct CDR3 sequences, about 39% of them seen once. The CDR3 has 13 residues. Trimming took 3 bases from V and 8 from J, leaving 10 bases between them. The chain is built from TRBV12-3 or TRBV12-4 and TRBJ1-4; D is ambiguous. The sequencing input was blood. This clonotype was obtained from a human donor in good health. CDR3 sequence: CASSFTNSEKLFF. CDR3 bases: TGTGCCAGCAGTTTTACCAACAGCGAAAAACTGTTTTTT.